This TCR beta chain was recorded in a study of shared clonotypes between healthy human individuals. The overall study: The cohort had two women and three men, ages 18 to 49. Each donor had three CD4 naive, three CD4 memory, two CD8 naive and one CD8 memory plate. The study's findings and limits: Non-shared clonotypes had lower generation probabilities than clonotypes shared by all four sorted-subset donors.

Using 200 ng DNA, around 30,000 T cell genomes, the sorted-subset replicate PCRs were run. Only in-frame clones appear in the TCRdb table, and some are missing; sequencing was by immunoSEQ multiplex PCR. The sample carries over 1.5 million clones, around 98% recorded once. Trimming took 4 bases from V and 0 from J; bases not matched to a gene: 9. Germline CDR1 and CDR2: SGHRS and YFSETQ. This CDR3 has 17 amino acids. As concerns this clone: Its antigen is not known.

The receptor's source is a man aged 30 to 39 in good health. Material: naive CD4+ T cells sorted from blood. Subset: CD45RA+ positively selected. This chain links TRBV5-1 with TRBJ2-3, with TRBD2 matching 9 bases. The CDR3 region has the DNA TGCGCCAGCAGCCCCTTTCCTAGCGGGGCTAGCACAGATACGCAGTATTTT. As protein: CASSPFPSGASTDTQYF.